One T cell receptor (beta chain) is described in this entry. Its antigen is undetermined. The data were taken from a study of post-analysis software for immune sequencing data. Study-wide findings and caveats: When patients were compared with controls, four or five TRBV segments were more frequent, TRBV5-6, TRBV5-1 and TRBV20-1 among them.

The germline CDR1 and CDR2 sequences are SQVTM and ANQGSEA. The CDR3 is 11 amino acids. V was shortened by 1 base and J by 13 bases, with 13 bases between the two germline ends. cDNA libraries of TCR beta carried unique molecular identifiers. A single record per CDR3 protein comes from TCRdb applying MiXCR to the PCR reads. The sample has approximately 690,000 distinct CDR3 sequences, roughly three fifths seen once. This chain uses TRBV29-1 with TRBJ1-2; a weak D match, TRBD1 (5 bases). The source is a girl aged 2 to 9 with multiple sclerosis. Sequencing used blood. The CDR3 loop reads CSVEGPGPSTF. The CDR3 DNA sequence: TGCAGCGTTGAAGGCCCAGGGCCGTCCACCTTC.